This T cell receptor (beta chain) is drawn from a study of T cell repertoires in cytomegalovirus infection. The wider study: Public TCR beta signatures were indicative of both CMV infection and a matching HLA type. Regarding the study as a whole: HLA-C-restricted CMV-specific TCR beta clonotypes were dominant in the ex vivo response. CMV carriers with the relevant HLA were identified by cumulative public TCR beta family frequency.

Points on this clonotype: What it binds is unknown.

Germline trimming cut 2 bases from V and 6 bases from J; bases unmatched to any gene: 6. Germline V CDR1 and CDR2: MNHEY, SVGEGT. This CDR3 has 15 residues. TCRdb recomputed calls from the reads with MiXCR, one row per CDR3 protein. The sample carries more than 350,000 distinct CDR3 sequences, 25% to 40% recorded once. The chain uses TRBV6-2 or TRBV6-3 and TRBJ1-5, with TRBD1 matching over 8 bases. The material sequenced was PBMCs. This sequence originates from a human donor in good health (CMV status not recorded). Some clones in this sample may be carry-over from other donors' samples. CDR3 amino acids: CASSYARGQGQPQHF. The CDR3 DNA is TGTGCCAGCAGTTACGCCAGGGGGCAAGGTCAGCCCCAGCATTTT.